The entry that follows covers one TCR beta chain sequence. Its specificity is not known. Naive CD8 isolation took CD45RO-negative cells positively selected for CCR7 and excluded terminally differentiated effector memory CD45RA+ cells. The data belong to a study of shared clonotypes between healthy human individuals. This was a deep-level run. In the sorted-subset replicate PCRs, 200 ng DNA, 30,000 or so T cell genomes, was used. TCRdb's copy holds only in-frame clones and misses some; the assay was immunoSEQ multiplex PCR. The sample carries around 2,000,000 clones, 85% to 95% recorded once. The germline CDR1 and CDR2 sequences are SGHTA and FQGTGA. The junction had 10 bases not matched to a gene; V was cut back by 5 bases and J by 1 base. CDR3 size: 16 residues. Findings and limits, study-wide: What naive subsets generally showed was a larger estimated richness than memory subsets showed.

V and J are TRBV7-3 and TRBJ1-2, with 7 bases aligning to TRBD1. Sample: naive CD8+ T cells sorted from blood. This receptor was obtained from a man younger than 35 in good health. The chain's CDR3 is CASSPTGTALNYGYTF. CDR3 DNA: TGTGCCAGCAGCCCGACCGGGACAGCCCTTAACTATGGCTACACCTTC.